Presented here are 27 T cell receptor beta chains from one specimen sequenced in a study of blood T cell repertoires in COVID-19. Only in-frame clones appear in the TCRdb table, and some are missing; sequencing was by immunoSEQ multiplex PCR. There are a few hundred thousand clones in the sample; around 88% occur only once, and roughly 6.6% lies in the top ten. The sequenced sample was peripheral blood. All receptors derive from a woman aged 55-70 years with COVID-19, enrolled during active disease.

The chain uses TRBV11-2 and TRBJ1-1; perhaps TRBD1 as D (6 bases). Germline V gene sequence: CDR1 SGHAT, CDR2 FQNNGV. Deletions cut 8 bases from V and 4 bases from J, with 14 bases between. This CDR3 is built from 13 residues. The CDR3 loop is CASRLQGTTEAFF. CDR3 in DNA: TGTGCCAGCCGCCTACAGGGTACCACTGAAGCTTTCTTT.

The V and J genes are TRBV14 and TRBJ1-1; D gene uncertain. Germline V gene data show CDR1 as SGHDN and CDR2 as FVKESK. Deletions cut 0 bases from V and 4 bases from J, with 9 bases between. The CDR3 runs to 14 residues. The CDR3 DNA sequence: TGTGCCAGCAGCCAAGATCTTTCGGGCACTGAAGCTTTCTTT. Translation gives CASSQDLSGTEAFF.

The table lists this clone with a count of one. The chain combines TRBV10-2 with TRBJ1-1; 8 nucleotides agree with TRBD1. This CDR3 comprises 14 residues. The germline CDR1 and CDR2 sequences are WSHSY and SAAADI. Germline trimming cut 7 bases from V and 1 base from J; bases unmatched to any gene: 5. CDR3 in amino acids: CASMEGQGNTEAFF. CDR3 sequence (DNA): TGCGCCAGCATGGAAGGACAGGGGAACACTGAAGCTTTCTTT.

This clone was seen only once. The CDR3 nucleotides are TGTGCCAGCAGTTACCGATTACAGGGGGCCAATGGCTACACCTTC. This codes for CASSYRLQGANGYTF. V is TRBV27 and J is TRBJ1-2; 9 nucleotides agree with TRBD1. V lost 4 bases and J lost 6; bases outside the gene matches: 9. Germline V gene sequence: CDR1 MNHEY, CDR2 SMNVEV (reference sequence). The CDR3 consists of 15 residues.

CDR3 region: CASSSRGVHEEKLFF. CDR3 coding DNA: TGTGCCAGCAGCTCCCGGGGAGTTCATGAGGAAAAACTGTTTTTT. V and J are TRBV3-1 (or the pseudogene TRBV3-2) and TRBJ1-4; no reliable D call. The germline V gene has CDR1 LGHDT and CDR2 YNNKEL (reference sequence). The ends were cut back, 5 bases at V and 8 bases at J, with 18 bases in the middle. The CDR3 length is 15 residues.

The chain employs TRBV27 and TRBJ1-2; the D gene is possibly TRBD1 (6 bases). Trimming removed 4 bases at V and 7 bases at J, with 16 bases between. Germline-derived CDR1 and CDR2 are MNHEY and SMNVEV (reference sequence). This CDR3 has 14 residues. The CDR3 DNA reads as TGTGCCAGCAGTTCGTTCCTCGGGACATCTGGCTACACCTTC. It codes for CASSSFLGTSGYTF.

CDR3 sequence (DNA): TGTGCCAGCAGCGCCTCGAGTGGGGCCGTCTCCTACGAGCAGTACTTC. Protein product: CASSASSGAVSYEQYF. This sequence joins TRBV21-1 and TRBJ2-7; the D segment call TRBD1 is taken from the table without a DNA check. TRBV21-1 is a known pseudogene. This CDR3 spans 16 amino acids.

The chain combines TRBV21-1 with TRBJ2-3; TRBD1, the D gene given by the table, was not confirmed from the DNA. TRBV21-1 is assigned pseudogene status. This CDR3 has 15 residues. The CDR3 coding sequence is TGTGCCAGCAGCAAAGGGGTCAGGACAACAGATACGCAGTATTTT. Its translation is CASSKGVRTTDTQYF.

The V and J genes are TRBV6-5 and TRBJ1-5; no reliable D call. This CDR3 comprises 16 residues. The V end lost 2 bases, the J end lost 3 bases, and 14 bases lay between the germline ends. Germline CDR1 and CDR2: MNHEY and SVGAGI. CDR3 sequence (DNA): TGTGCCAGCAGTTACCGCGGGTCGGGATTCAATCAGCCCCAGCATTTT. It yields the protein CASSYRGSGFNQPQHF.

This chain joins TRBV24-1 and TRBJ2-6; TRBD1 agrees at 9 bases. CDR3 length: 20 residues. V was pared by 2 bases and J by 0 bases, with 10 bases of the junction left unmatched. The germline V gene encodes CDR1 KGHDR and CDR2 SFDVKD. The CDR3 reads CATSDSGTGSFSSGANVLTF. CDR3 bases: TGTGCCACCAGTGATTCCGGGACAGGGTCCTTTAGCTCTGGGGCCAACGTCCTGACTTTC.

The rearrangement uses TRBV20-1 and TRBJ2-2; D may be TRBD1 or TRBD2 (6 bases each). V lost 3 bases and J lost 2, with 10 bases in between. The CDR3 covers 14 residues. Per germline, CDR1 DFQATT and CDR2 SNEGSKA (reference sequence). CDR3 residues: CSASGGPNTGELFF. CDR3 bases: TGCAGTGCTAGTGGGGGGCCCAACACCGGGGAGCTGTTTTTT.

The gene calls are TRBV13 and TRBJ2-7; D possibly corresponds to TRBD1 (6 bases). Germline CDR1 reads PRHDT; CDR2 reads FYEKMQ (reference sequence). The CDR3 consists of 14 residues. The V end lost 5 bases, the J end lost 0 bases, and 11 bases lay between the germline ends. CDR3 amino acids: CASSQGQSSYEQYF. The DNA of the CDR3 is TGTGCCAGCAGCCAAGGACAGAGCTCCTACGAGCAGTACTTC.

The sample holds one count of this clone. The chain combines TRBV27 with TRBJ2-3; tentatively, D is TRBD2 (5 bases). Per germline, CDR1 MNHEY and CDR2 SMNVEV (reference sequence). Deletions cut 3 bases from V and 4 bases from J, with 8 bases between. CDR3 length: 13 amino acids. CDR3 amino acids: CASSFGGPDTQYF. The CDR3 nucleotides are TGTGCCAGCAGTTTTGGCGGGCCAGATACGCAGTATTTT.

This rearrangement joins TRBV6-2 or TRBV6-3 to TRBJ1-3; no clear D. Per the germline V gene, CDR1 is MNHEY and CDR2 is SVGEGT. Trimming cost V 0 bases and J 0 bases, with 12 bases left between them. The CDR3 sequence is 17 residues long. The CDR3 sequence is CASSYSRSRFSGNTIYF. CDR3 coding DNA: TGTGCCAGCAGTTACTCCCGCTCCAGGTTCTCTGGAAACACCATATATTTT.

V usage is TRBV7-2 and J usage is TRBJ2-6; TRBD2 is a possible D gene (6 bases). Germline V gene sequence: CDR1 SGHTA, CDR2 FQGNSA. The CDR3 totals 17 residues. V shed 5 bases and J shed 0 bases, with 14 bases lying between them. In DNA form, the CDR3 reads TGTGCCAGCAGCCGGACCGGGGGAGGCTCTGGGGCCAACGTCCTGACTTTC. Its protein product is CASSRTGGGSGANVLTF.

V gene TRBV2 combines with J gene TRBJ2-1; D gene uncertain. The ends were cut back, 3 bases at V and 0 bases at J, with 9 bases in the middle. In germline, CDR1 is SNHLY, CDR2 FYNNEI. This CDR3 contains 15 residues. CDR3 nucleotide sequence: TGTGCCAGCAGTGACGCTCCTAACTCCTACAATGAGCAGTTCTTC. Protein: CASSDAPNSYNEQFF. Based on the CDR3 plus reference TRBV2 and TRBJ2-1, the full variable domain is EPEVTQTPSHQVTQMGQEVILRCVPISNHLYFYWYRQILGQKVEFLVSFYNNEISEKSEIFDDQFSVERPDGSNFTLKIRSTKLEDSAMYFCASSDAPNSYNEQFFGPGTRLTVL.

The rearrangement links TRBV4-2 to TRBJ2-3; the match to TRBD2 covers 9 bases. CDR3 length: 16 amino acids. After removal of 0 bases from V and 2 bases from J, the junction contained 3 bases not matched to a gene. Germline V gene sequence: CDR1 LGHNA, CDR2 YNFKEQ. The CDR3 DNA reads as TGTGCCAGCAGCCAAGATCGCGGGGGGGCCACAGATACGCAGTATTTT. This encodes CASSQDRGGATDTQYF.

This rearrangement joins TRBV2 to TRBJ2-6; D not certain. CDR3 size: 16 residues. Germline V lookup: CDR1 SNHLY, CDR2 FYNNEI. Trimming stripped 4 bases from V and 0 bases from J, with 10 bases between. This CDR3 reads CASSGSRSSGANVLTF. For the CDR3, the DNA is TGTGCCAGCAGTGGAAGTCGGAGCTCTGGGGCCAACGTCCTGACTTTC.

V is TRBV5-1 and J is TRBJ1-1, with D possibly matching TRBD1 (6 bases). This CDR3 region has 14 residues. Looked up from germline, CDR1 is SGHRS and CDR2 is YFSETQ. Trimming removed 3 bases at V and 2 bases at J, with 11 bases between. CDR3 sequence reads: CASSSGTINTEAFF. DNA of the CDR3: TGCGCCAGCAGCTCCGGGACAATCAACACTGAAGCTTTCTTT.

The chain has TRBV11-2 and TRBJ1-1; 9 bases agree with TRBD1. Germline CDR1 SGHAT, CDR2 FQNNGV. J was trimmed by 5 bases and V by 4 bases; bases with no gene match: 8. This CDR3 contains 15 residues. The CDR3 DNA sequence: TGTGCCAGCAGCTACATATACAGGGGGCAAACTGAAGCTTTCTTT. Translated: CASSYIYRGQTEAFF.

The rearrangement joins TRBV6-2 or TRBV6-3 to TRBJ1-5; 7 nucleotides agree with TRBD1. The ends lost 6 bases at V and 0 bases at J; junction bases unmatched: 14. Germline loops: CDR1 MNHEY, CDR2 SVGEGT. The CDR3 sequence is 18 residues long. This CDR3 is CASSPTPYRGNSNQPQHF. DNA for the CDR3: TGTGCCAGCAGCCCTACCCCCTACAGGGGAAATAGCAATCAGCCCCAGCATTTT.

As DNA, the CDR3 is TGCGCCAGCAGCCAAGATCAGCGGCGGAAACCTGAAAAACTGTTTTTT. Residues: CASSQDQRRKPEKLFF. The chain uses TRBV4-1 and TRBJ1-4; unclear D gene. The CDR3 extends over 16 amino acids. CDR1 is MGHRA, CDR2 YSYEKL, per germline. Trimming stripped 0 bases from V and 7 bases from J, with 15 bases between.

This clone occurred a few times. The chain recombines TRBV5-5 with TRBJ2-2, with TRBD2 matching over 7 bases. Looked up from germline, CDR1 is SGHKS and CDR2 is YYEKEE (reference sequence). V trimming: 0 bases; J trimming: 4 bases; junction bases outside the gene matches: 6. CDR3 length: 16 amino acids. Written as DNA, the CDR3 is TGTGCCAGCAGCTTGGCGGCGGGGGTTTCCACCGGGGAGCTGTTTTTT. Its translation: CASSLAAGVSTGELFF.

This chain joins TRBV10-3 and TRBJ2-7; 9 positions agree with TRBD2. CDR3 length: 18 amino acids. Germline V lookup: CDR1 ENHRY, CDR2 SYGVKD. V was pared by 0 bases and J by 5 bases, with 14 bases of the junction left unmatched. The CDR3 spells CAISESRLAGAPGNEQYF. CDR3 DNA sequence: TGTGCCATCAGTGAGTCAAGGTTAGCGGGGGCCCCTGGCAACGAGCAGTACTTC.

The genes are TRBV7-2 and TRBJ2-2; 7 bases are shared with TRBD2. Trimming took 6 bases from V and 1 from J; bases not matched to a gene: 5. The germline V gene has CDR1 SGHTA and CDR2 FQGNSA. The CDR3 contains 15 residues. CDR3 sequence (DNA): TGTGCCAGCAGGTTGGGGGGGTTGAACACCGGGGAGCTGTTTTTT. This codes for CASRLGGLNTGELFF. Full variable domain (missing parts from reference TRBV7-2 and TRBJ2-2): GAGVSQSPSNKVTEKGKDVELRCDPISGHTALYWYRQSLGQGLEFLIYFQGNSAPDKSGLPSDRFSAERTGGSVSTLTIQRTQQEDSAVYLCASRLGGLNTGELFFGEGSRLTVL.

This chain connects TRBV9 to TRBJ2-2; 10 bases are shared with TRBD2. V dropped 5 bases and J dropped 3; count of bases not matched to a gene: 7. Germline CDR1 reads SGDLS; CDR2 reads YYNGEE. The CDR3 has 16 amino acids. The CDR3 coding sequence is TGTGCCAGCAGGCCAACTAGCGGGACACACACCGGGGAGCTGTTTTTT. Its protein is CASRPTSGTHTGELFF.

The chain employs TRBV2 and TRBJ2-1; 10 bases map to TRBD2. Germline V gene lookup returns CDR1 SNHLY and CDR2 FYNNEI. Unmatched junction bases numbered 8, after V lost 3 bases and J lost 9 bases. The CDR3 runs to 15 residues. The CDR3 nucleotides read TGTGCCAGCAGTGAGACCAGCGGGGGGGCCTTTGAGCAGTTCTTC. Protein sequence: CASSETSGGAFEQFF.